One and the same sample provided the 3 T cell receptor beta chains below, sequenced in a study of a mutant IDH1 vaccine in newly diagnosed glioma (dated by TCRdb to the early 2020s). The sample's time point label, in plain terms: baseline, week 1 (first vaccination visit). The treatment or condition label on this specimen signifies: pre-vaccination baseline after standard-of-care therapy. Receptor libraries were prepared by the immunoSEQ multiplex PCR assay. TCRdb took this table from immuneACCESS and kept in-frame rearrangements with V and J called. Such tables lack part of the clones; where checked against another copy, unresolved V genes explain under half of the gap, and the rest is unexplained. In this sample the table shows around 24,000 clones, about 92% of which occur a single time. Approximately 1.2% of the sample is held by the ten biggest clonotypes. The sample here was PBMCs, taken from a glioma patient treated with radiotherapy, temozolomide or both. The receptors were sampled from a man in his forties or fifties with glioma.

The rearrangement joins TRBV10-3 to TRBJ2-1, with 7 bases lining up with TRBD2. The CDR3 covers 16 residues. In germline, CDR1 is ENHRY, CDR2 SYGVKD. Trimming at V came to 0 bases and at J to 4 bases, leaving 6 bases not matched to a gene. CDR3 residues: CAISESLVAGYNEQFF. DNA of the CDR3: TGTGCCATCAGTGAGTCGTTAGTAGCGGGTTACAATGAGCAGTTCTTC.

The J gene is TRBJ1-5, the V gene TRBV11-2; the match to TRBD1 covers 10 bases. Looked up from germline, CDR1 is SGHAT and CDR2 is FQNNGV. The CDR3 covers 17 residues. J lost 5 bases, V lost 5 bases, and 12 bases had no gene match. The CDR3 DNA reads as TGTGCCAGCAGCGTAGGCATCCGGACAGGGGGGGATCAGCCCCAGCATTTT. This gives the protein CASSVGIRTGGDQPQHF.

The rearrangement joins TRBV7-8 to TRBJ1-1; no firm D call. Germline V CDR1 and CDR2: SGHVS, FQNEAQ. The CDR3 sequence is 14 residues long. Trimming took 1 base from V and 1 from J, leaving 7 bases between them. The CDR3 DNA follows: TGTGCCAGCAGCTTAGGGACGGCGAACACTGAAGCTTTCTTT. As protein: CASSLGTANTEAFF. The whole variable domain, remainder taken from reference TRBV7-8 and TRBJ1-1, is GAGVSQSPRYKVAKRGQDVALRCDPISGHVSLFWYQQALGQGPEFLTYFQNEAQLDKSGLPSDRFFAERPEGSVSTLKIQRTQQEDSAVYLCASSLGTANTEAFFGQGTRLTVV.